What follows is one T cell receptor beta chain and its context. This sample is part of a study of control samples from healthy donors and cancer patients. Generated by immunoSEQ multiplex PCR, the TCRdb table keeps only in-frame clones and is missing some. The table lists some 150,000 clones, roughly 90% of them singletons. CDR1 is MNHEY and CDR2 is SVGAGI in the germline V gene. The junction had 3 bases not matched to a gene; V was cut back by 1 base and J by 2 bases. The CDR3 runs to 16 residues. V usage is TRBV6-5 and J usage is TRBJ2-2; 8 bases align to TRBD2. This TCR was recovered from a man aged 25-45 years in good health. Sequencing was done on a sample of blood. CDR3 in amino acids: CASSYLAGYNTGELFF. The CDR3 region has the DNA TGTGCCAGCAGTTACTTAGCGGGGTATAACACCGGGGAGCTGTTTTTT.